Here is one T cell receptor (beta chain) with its context. Antigen specificity is unknown. Other nucleotide sequences in the sample specify the same CDR3. Use of 60 Vbeta and 13 Jbeta primers characterized the PCR. The data were produced by immunoSEQ multiplex PCR, yet TCRdb's version contains in-frame clones alone and is incomplete. The sample has 150,000 to 200,000 clones, about three quarters seen once. This sample was taken from a study of cytomegalovirus exposure and HLA in healthy donors. General study points: Most TCR sequences were uncommon, yet certain public TCRs appeared in many donors. According to the study, 160 or so TCR beta chains were cytomegalovirus-associated. It was reported that TCR beta sequences correctly inferred the HLA-A and HLA-B alleles for most subjects. In a later analysis, at a false discovery rate of 0.05, 17,000 or so TCR beta sequences were associated with HLA alleles.

The CDR3 has 15 amino acids. V was trimmed by 5 bases and J by 1 base, leaving 14 bases between them. Germline CDR1 LNHDA, CDR2 SQIVND (reference sequence). Sequenced sample: PBMCs. V and J are TRBV19 and TRBJ1-1; possible D gene TRBD1, 5 bases. The source is a woman in her thirties or forties in good health and CMV-seronegative. The CDR3 nucleotides read TGTGCCAGTAGTCGGCTGGGCAGGGCGAACACTGAAGCTTTCTTT. Translating it yields CASSRLGRANTEAFF.